These T cell receptor beta chains were read from a single sample in a study of neurological immune-mediated disorders. TCRdb reprocessed the 5' RACE reads via MiXCR and lists one record per CDR3 protein. Among tens of thousands of distinct CDR3 sequences listed, roughly 3.5% were seen once. Source material: PBMCs. The receptors derive from a woman in her fifties or sixties with multiple sclerosis. CDR3s include the opening cysteine and the closing phenylalanine or tryptophan. D genes are given only for firm matches. Where a row states a size, it is once, few, many or the class of an expanded clone; other rows omit it.

v_gene	abundance	d_gene	j_gene	CDR3nt	CDR3aa
TRBV6-2/TRBV6-3	many	TRBD1	TRBJ2-7	TGTGCCAGCAGTTCCGACAGGGGGCGTAAGAACGAGCAGTACTTC	CASSSDRGRKNEQYF
TRBV5-1	many	TRBD1	TRBJ1-1	TGCGCCAGCAGCTTGGGGCCAGGGGGCGGCACTGAAGCTTTCTTT	CASSLGPGGGTEAFF
TRBV7-2	many	TRBD1	TRBJ2-3	TGTGCCAGCAGCTGGACAGGGGTAGATACGCAGTATTTT	CASSWTGVDTQYF
TRBV7-9	NA	TRBD1	TRBJ1-3	TGTGCCAGCAGCTTGGGACAGCCTGGAAAAACCATATATTTT	CASSLGQPGKTIYF
TRBV5-1	few	NA	TRBJ2-1	TGCGCCAGCAGCTTAGCTTCTACCAATGAGCAGTTCTTC	CASSLASTNEQFF
TRBV9	many	TRBD1	TRBJ2-1	TGTGCCAGCAGCGTCGGACAGGGAGGATATGAGCAGTTCTTC	CASSVGQGGYEQFF
TRBV29-1	many	NA	TRBJ1-2	TGCAGCGTTGGGCCCCTCGGGTATGGCTACACCTTC	CSVGPLGYGYTF
TRBV20-1	many	NA	TRBJ1-1	TGCAGTGCTAGTAAAGGAGGTTGGGACACTGAAGCTTTCTTT	CSASKGGWDTEAFF
TRBV6-5	many	TRBD1	TRBJ1-2	TGTGCCAGCAACAAAGGGGACAGGACCCATGGCTACACCTTC	CASNKGDRTHGYTF
TRBV12-3/TRBV12-4	many	NA	TRBJ2-4	TGTGCCAGCAGTGCTGGGCCGGGACCAAAGAGGATTCAGTACTTC	CASSAGPGPKRIQYF
TRBV12-3/TRBV12-4	many	NA	TRBJ1-1	TGTGCCAGCAGCCCAAGTGGGCAGAACACTGAAGCTTTCTTT	CASSPSGQNTEAFF
TRBV20-1	many	NA	TRBJ2-5	TGCAGTGCTAGAGAGTGGACGAGGGGCGGCGAGACCCAGTACTTC	CSAREWTRGGETQYF
TRBV4-3	NA	NA	TRBJ2-2	TGCGCCAGCAGCCAAGAACCTACTAGAGGGACCGGGGAGCTGTTTTTT	CASSQEPTRGTGELFF
TRBV3-1	many	NA	TRBJ1-6	TGTGCCAGCAGCCGGAGCCTCGTAGGGAATTCACCCCTCCACTTT	CASSRSLVGNSPLHF
TRBV5-1	NA	NA	TRBJ2-2	TGCGCCAGCTGGGACATCTGGAACACCGGGGAGCTGTTTTTT	CASWDIWNTGELFF
TRBV12-5	many	TRBD1	TRBJ1-1	TGTGCTAGTGCCATAGGGACAGGGGTTCCCGACACTGAAGCTTTCTTT	CASAIGTGVPDTEAFF
TRBV7-2	many	NA	TRBJ2-4	TGTGCCAGCAGCTTAGCGGGGGGAGGAAACATTCAGTACTTC	CASSLAGGGNIQYF
TRBV29-1	many	TRBD1	TRBJ1-4	TGCAGCGTTGTTCCGGAGGCGGGCGGGACAGAACTGTTTTTT	CSVVPEAGGTELFF
TRBV12-3/TRBV12-4	many	NA	TRBJ2-2	TGTGACAGCAGGACAGATACCGGGGAGCTGTTTTTT	CDSRTDTGELFF
TRBV5-5	many	TRBD2	TRBJ2-2	TGTGCCAGCGGCGGGGGGGCCGGTCCCGGGGAGCTGTTTTTT	CASGGGAGPGELFF
TRBV10-3	many	TRBD1	TRBJ2-7	TGTGCCATCAGAAGATCGGGACAGATCTACGAGCAGTACTTC	CAIRRSGQIYEQYF
TRBV20-1	many	TRBD2	TRBJ2-1	TGCAGTGCTGGGGAAGTCGGGGGGGCGTACAATGAGCAGTTCTTC	CSAGEVGGAYNEQFF
TRBV20-1	few	NA	TRBJ2-1	TGCAGTGCGAGTAGGGACCCTATGGAAATCTTC	CSASRDPMEIF
TRBV10-3	many	TRBD1	TRBJ2-7	TGTGCCATCAGGACTGACAGGGGGCTCGACGAGCAGTACTTC	CAIRTDRGLDEQYF
TRBV6-5	many	NA	TRBJ1-1	TGTGCCAGCAGTTACTCTATCGAAATTCCGGGAAAGATGAACACTGAAGCTTTCTTT	CASSYSIEIPGKMNTEAFF
TRBV5-1	many	NA	TRBJ2-3	TGCGCCAGCAGCCTCAGAACAGCAGATTACACAGATACGCAGTATTTT	CASSLRTADYTDTQYF
TRBV20-1	many	NA	TRBJ2-5	TGCAGTGCTAGAGATCCCGGGGTAGGGACCCAGTACTTC	CSARDPGVGTQYF
TRBV12-3/TRBV12-4	many	NA	TRBJ1-3	TGTGCCAGCAGCCTGGGGTCAGGGAGGGAAAACACCATATATTTT	CASSLGSGRENTIYF
TRBV9	many	NA	TRBJ2-1	TGTGCCAGCAGTCCTACAGGGACTGAGCAGTTCTTC	CASSPTGTEQFF
TRBV9	many	TRBD1	TRBJ2-3	TGTGCCAGCAGCGTAGCAGGGGGAGCCGAAGATACGCAGTATTTT	CASSVAGGAEDTQYF
TRBV5-1	many	NA	TRBJ2-5	TGCGCCAGCAGCCAAAACGAGGGGAGGGAGACCCAGTACTTC	CASSQNEGRETQYF
TRBV25-1	many	NA	TRBJ2-3	TGTGCCAGCAGAGGGGGGGTTGCTACGCAGTATTTT	CASRGGVATQYF
TRBV5-1	many	TRBD2	TRBJ2-3	TGCGCCAGCTCTGAGGCGCGGGGGGCCCTCACAGATACGCAGTATTTT	CASSEARGALTDTQYF
TRBV4-2	many	NA	TRBJ2-7	TGTGCCAGCAGCCAAGATCGCGCAAGATCCTACGAGCAGTACTTC	CASSQDRARSYEQYF
TRBV12-3/TRBV12-4	NA	TRBD2	TRBJ2-5	TGTGCCAGTGCCGGGCGGGGGGCCGACCAAGAGACCCAGTACTTC	CASAGRGADQETQYF
TRBV7-6	NA	NA	TRBJ2-7	TGTGCCAGCAGCTTATCAGGAAGCGAGCAGTACTTC	CASSLSGSEQYF
TRBV3-1	many	NA	TRBJ2-1	TGTGCCAGCAGCCAAGGGGAGAGAATTGGGCAGTTCTTC	CASSQGERIGQFF
TRBV5-1	many	NA	TRBJ2-7	TGCGCCAGCAGACCTAGCGACTCCTACGAGCAGTACTTC	CASRPSDSYEQYF
TRBV20-1	many	TRBD1	TRBJ1-5	TGCAGTGCTCCGGGACAGGGGAGTCAGCCCCAGCATTTT	CSAPGQGSQPQHF
TRBV10-3	NA	NA	TRBJ2-3	TGTGCCATCAGTGAGGCTAGGAACCCTGGGGGGCAGTATTTT	CAISEARNPGGQYF
TRBV5-1	many	TRBD1	TRBJ1-3	TGCGCCAGCAGCGATGACAGGGCCGGAAACACCATATATTTT	CASSDDRAGNTIYF
TRBV7-2	many	NA	TRBJ2-7	TGTGCCAGCAGCCCCGGTGCGGGGGCCACCTACGAGCAGTACTTC	CASSPGAGATYEQYF
TRBV2	many	TRBD1	TRBJ1-6	TGTGCCAGCAGCCGGACAGGGGGCTCACCCCTCCACTTT	CASSRTGGSPLHF
TRBV7-2	NA	NA	TRBJ2-3	TGTGCCAGCAGCGCGCTGGGGGGGCTCACAGATACGCAGTATTTT	CASSALGGLTDTQYF
TRBV12-3/TRBV12-4	many	TRBD2	TRBJ2-7	TGTGCCAGCAGTTTAAAGGGGACTAGCGGGTTCTCCTACGAGCAGTACTTC	CASSLKGTSGFSYEQYF
TRBV20-1	many	TRBD2	TRBJ2-3	TGCAGTGCTAGAGGGCCCAGCGGGGGGGCCAGAGATACGCAGTATTTT	CSARGPSGGARDTQYF
TRBV20-1	many	TRBD2	TRBJ2-5	TGCAGTGCTAGAGTGGGGAGCGGGGGGTCAGAGACCCAGTACTTC	CSARVGSGGSETQYF
TRBV18	many	TRBD1	TRBJ1-6	TGTGCCAGCTCACCGAGGGACAGCTTCCAATCGGATTCACCCCTCCACTTT	CASSPRDSFQSDSPLHF
TRBV6-2/TRBV6-3	many	NA	TRBJ1-1	TGTGCCAGCAGTTATACCTACAGGGAGACTGAAGCTTTCTTT	CASSYTYRETEAFF
TRBV4-2	many	TRBD2	TRBJ2-5	TGTGCCAGCAGCCAAGGCGGGGGTGAGACCCAGTACTTC	CASSQGGGETQYF
TRBV7-9	many	NA	TRBJ2-1	TGTGCCAGCAGCCGGGGACGTCTTACGAACAATGAGCAGTTCTTC	CASSRGRLTNNEQFF
TRBV28	many	NA	TRBJ2-7	TGTGCCAGCAGTTTACCGGGGGCCCTCTCTGTCGAGCAGTACTTC	CASSLPGALSVEQYF
TRBV7-2	many	NA	TRBJ2-4	TGTGCCAGCAGCTGGGACACCTCCAAAAACATTCAGTACTTC	CASSWDTSKNIQYF
TRBV27	few	NA	TRBJ1-5	TGTGCCAGCAGCCCGGGAAAGAGCAATCAGCCCCAGCATTTT	CASSPGKSNQPQHF
TRBV25-1	many	NA	TRBJ2-7	TGTGCCAGCAGTGAACGGGGGGCGGCCTACGAGCAGTACTTC	CASSERGAAYEQYF
TRBV5-1	many	NA	TRBJ2-2	TGCGCCAGCAGCTCAAGGAGTTCGGGGAACACCGGGGAGCTGTTTTTT	CASSSRSSGNTGELFF
TRBV20-1	many	NA	TRBJ2-3	TGCAGTGCTAGAGTACCGGGGCCCAGAGATACGCAGTATTTT	CSARVPGPRDTQYF
TRBV7-2	many	NA	TRBJ2-3	TGTGCCAGCAGCCCCCGAGACTACGACACAGATACGCAGTATTTT	CASSPRDYDTDTQYF